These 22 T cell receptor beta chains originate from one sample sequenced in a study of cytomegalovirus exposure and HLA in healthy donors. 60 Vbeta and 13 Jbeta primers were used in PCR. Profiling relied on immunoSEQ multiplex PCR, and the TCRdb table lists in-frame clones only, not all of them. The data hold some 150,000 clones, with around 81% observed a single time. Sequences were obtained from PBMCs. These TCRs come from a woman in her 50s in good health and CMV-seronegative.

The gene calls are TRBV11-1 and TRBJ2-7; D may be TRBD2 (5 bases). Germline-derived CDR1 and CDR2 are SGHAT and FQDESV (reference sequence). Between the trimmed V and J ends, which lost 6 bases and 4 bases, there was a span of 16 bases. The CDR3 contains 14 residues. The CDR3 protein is CASRAAGLVYEQYF. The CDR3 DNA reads TGTGCCAGCAGAGCGGCAGGACTCGTTTACGAGCAGTACTTC.

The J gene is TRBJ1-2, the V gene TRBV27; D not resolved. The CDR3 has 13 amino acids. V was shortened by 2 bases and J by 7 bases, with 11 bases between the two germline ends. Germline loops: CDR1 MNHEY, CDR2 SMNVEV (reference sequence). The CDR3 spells CASSLAGTVGYTF. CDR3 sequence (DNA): TGTGCCAGCAGTTTAGCAGGAACTGTTGGCTACACCTTC.

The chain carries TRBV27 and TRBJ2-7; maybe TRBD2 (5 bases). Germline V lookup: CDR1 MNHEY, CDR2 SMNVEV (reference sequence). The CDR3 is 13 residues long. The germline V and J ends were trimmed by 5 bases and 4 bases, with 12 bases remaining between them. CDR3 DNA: TGTGCCAGCAGTCAAGGAGGTGCGTACGAGCAGTACTTC. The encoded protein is CASSQGGAYEQYF.

This CDR3 is CASSSGWAAAEAFF. In DNA form, the CDR3 reads TGTGCCAGCAGCTCGGGGTGGGCGGCGGCTGAAGCTTTCTTT. This sequence joins TRBV5-6 and TRBJ1-1; D is unresolved. This CDR3 has 14 amino acids. V lost 3 bases to trimming and J lost 6 bases, with 15 bases between them. CDR1 and CDR2 (germline): SGHDT, YYEEEE.

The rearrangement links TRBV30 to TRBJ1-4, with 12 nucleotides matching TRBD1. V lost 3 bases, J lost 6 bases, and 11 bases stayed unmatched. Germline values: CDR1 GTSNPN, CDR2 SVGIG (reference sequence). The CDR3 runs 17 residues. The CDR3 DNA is TGTGCCTGGAGGCTTCCGCCGGGGACAGGGGGCTATGAAAAACTGTTTTTT. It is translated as CAWRLPPGTGGYEKLFF.

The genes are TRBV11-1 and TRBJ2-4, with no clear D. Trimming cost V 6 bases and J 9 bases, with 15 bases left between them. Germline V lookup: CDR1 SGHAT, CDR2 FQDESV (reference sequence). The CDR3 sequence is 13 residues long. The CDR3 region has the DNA TGTGCCAGCAGTTCCAGGCGAGACGGCATTCAGTACTTC. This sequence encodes CASSSRRDGIQYF.

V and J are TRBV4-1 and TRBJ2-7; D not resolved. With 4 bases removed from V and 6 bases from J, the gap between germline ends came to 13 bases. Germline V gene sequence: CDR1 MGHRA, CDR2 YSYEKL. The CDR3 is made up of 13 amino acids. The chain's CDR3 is CASSPLRLREQYF. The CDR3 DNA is TGCGCCAGCAGCCCCCTGAGGCTGCGCGAGCAGTACTTC.

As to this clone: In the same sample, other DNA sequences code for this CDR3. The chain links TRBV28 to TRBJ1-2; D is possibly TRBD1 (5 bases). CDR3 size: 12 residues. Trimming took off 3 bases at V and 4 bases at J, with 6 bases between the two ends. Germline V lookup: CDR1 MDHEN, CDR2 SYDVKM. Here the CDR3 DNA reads TGTGCCAGCAGTTTCACAGGCTATGGCTACACCTTC. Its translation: CASSFTGYGYTF.

The CDR3 is CASSIVSGYEQYF. The CDR3 DNA follows: TGTGCCAGTAGTATAGTAAGCGGGTACGAGCAGTACTTC. The V gene is TRBV19, the J gene TRBJ2-7; weak D call: TRBD2 (6 bases). Germline loops: CDR1 LNHDA, CDR2 SQIVND (reference sequence). The CDR3 totals 13 residues. Trimming stripped 1 base from V and 4 bases from J, with 8 bases between.

The CDR3 coding sequence is TGTGCCAGCAGCTTGGAAGCGGGACGGGTTAACACCATATATTTT. Amino acids: CASSLEAGRVNTIYF. This chain connects TRBV5-4 to TRBJ1-3, with D possibly TRBD1 on 5 matching bases. Per the germline V gene, CDR1 is SGHNT and CDR2 is YYREEE (reference sequence). V was clipped by 0 bases and J by 7 bases, with 14 bases between them. The CDR3 is made up of 15 amino acids.

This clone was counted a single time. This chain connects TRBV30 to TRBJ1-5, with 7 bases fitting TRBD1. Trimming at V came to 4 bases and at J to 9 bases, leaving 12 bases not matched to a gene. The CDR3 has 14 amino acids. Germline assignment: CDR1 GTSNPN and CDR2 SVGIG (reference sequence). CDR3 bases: TGTGCCTGGACCTTGGGACAGCCCGGGGGGCCCCAGCATTTT. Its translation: CAWTLGQPGGPQHF.

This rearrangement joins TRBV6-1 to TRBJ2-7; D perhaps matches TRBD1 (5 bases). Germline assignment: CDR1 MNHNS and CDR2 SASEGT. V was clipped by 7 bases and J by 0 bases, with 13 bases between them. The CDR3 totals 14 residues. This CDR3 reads CASISRQPSYEQYF. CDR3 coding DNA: TGTGCCAGCATTAGTCGACAGCCCTCCTACGAGCAGTACTTC.

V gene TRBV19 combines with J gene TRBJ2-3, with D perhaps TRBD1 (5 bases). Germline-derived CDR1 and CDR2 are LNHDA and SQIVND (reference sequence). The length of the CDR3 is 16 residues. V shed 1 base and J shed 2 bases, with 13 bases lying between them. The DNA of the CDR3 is TGTGCCAGTAGTATAGGGTCGGCAGGGTCCACAGATACGCAGTATTTT. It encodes CASSIGSAGSTDTQYF.

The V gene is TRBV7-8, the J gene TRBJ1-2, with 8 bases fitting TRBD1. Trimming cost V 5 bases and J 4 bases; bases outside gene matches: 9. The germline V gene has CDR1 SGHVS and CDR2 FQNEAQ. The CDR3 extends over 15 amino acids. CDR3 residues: CASSVGTGKIYGYTF. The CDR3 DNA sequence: TGTGCCAGCAGCGTCGGGACAGGAAAAATCTATGGCTACACCTTC.

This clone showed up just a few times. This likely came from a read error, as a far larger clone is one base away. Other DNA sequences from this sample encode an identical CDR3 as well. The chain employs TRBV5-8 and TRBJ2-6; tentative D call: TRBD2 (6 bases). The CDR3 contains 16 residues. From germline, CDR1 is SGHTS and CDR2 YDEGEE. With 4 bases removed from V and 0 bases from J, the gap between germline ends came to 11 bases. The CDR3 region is CASSPSEGSGANVLTF. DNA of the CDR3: TGTGCCAGCAGCCCCTCGGAGGGCTCTGGGGCCAACGTCCTGACTTTC.

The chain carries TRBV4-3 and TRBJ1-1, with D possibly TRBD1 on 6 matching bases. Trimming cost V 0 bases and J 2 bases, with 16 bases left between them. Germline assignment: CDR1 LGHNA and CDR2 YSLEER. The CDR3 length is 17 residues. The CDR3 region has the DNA TGCGCCAGCAGCCAAGATCTTTCAGGGGCGCAAAACACTGAAGCTTTCTTT. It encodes CASSQDLSGAQNTEAFF.

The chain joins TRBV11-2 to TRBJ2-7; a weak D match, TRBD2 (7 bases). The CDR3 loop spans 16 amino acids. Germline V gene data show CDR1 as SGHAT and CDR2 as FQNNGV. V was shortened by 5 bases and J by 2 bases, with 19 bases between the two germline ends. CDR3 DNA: TGTGCCAGCAGCCGCGGGGCAGGGAGGGGGACCTACGAGCAGTACTTC. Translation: CASSRGAGRGTYEQYF.

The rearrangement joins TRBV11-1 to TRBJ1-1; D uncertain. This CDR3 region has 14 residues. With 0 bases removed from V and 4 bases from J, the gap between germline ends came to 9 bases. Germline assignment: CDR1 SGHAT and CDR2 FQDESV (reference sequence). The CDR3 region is CASSLAGGGTEAFF. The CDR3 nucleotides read TGTGCCAGCAGCTTAGCGGGTGGAGGCACTGAAGCTTTCTTT.

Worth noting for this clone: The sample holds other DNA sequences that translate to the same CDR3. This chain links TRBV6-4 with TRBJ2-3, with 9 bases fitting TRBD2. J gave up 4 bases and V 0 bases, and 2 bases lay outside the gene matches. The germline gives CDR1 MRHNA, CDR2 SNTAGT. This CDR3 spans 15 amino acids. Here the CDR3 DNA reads TGTGCCAGCAGTGACTCGCGGGGGGGCCCAGATACGCAGTATTTT. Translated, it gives CASSDSRGGPDTQYF.

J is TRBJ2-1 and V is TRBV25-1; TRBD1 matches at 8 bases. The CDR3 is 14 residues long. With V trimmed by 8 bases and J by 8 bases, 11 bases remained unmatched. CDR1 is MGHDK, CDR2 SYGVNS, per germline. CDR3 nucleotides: TGTGCCAGCCGATCACAGGGGGAGAACGATGAGCAGTTCTTC. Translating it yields CASRSQGENDEQFF.

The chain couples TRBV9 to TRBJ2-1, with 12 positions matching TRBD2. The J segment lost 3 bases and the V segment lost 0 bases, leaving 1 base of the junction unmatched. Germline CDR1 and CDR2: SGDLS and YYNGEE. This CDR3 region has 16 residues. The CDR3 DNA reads TGTGCCAGCAGCGTAGAGGGACTAGCGGGCTACAATGAGCAGTTCTTC. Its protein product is CASSVEGLAGYNEQFF.

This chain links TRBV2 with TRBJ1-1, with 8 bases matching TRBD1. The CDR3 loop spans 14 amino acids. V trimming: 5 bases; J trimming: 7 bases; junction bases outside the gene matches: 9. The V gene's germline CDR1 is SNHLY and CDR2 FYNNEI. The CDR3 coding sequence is TGTGCCAGCAGTCCTACTCGGACAGGGCTTGAAGCTTTCTTT. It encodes CASSPTRTGLEAFF.